The next 3 T cell receptor beta chains were all read from a single sample in a study of PD-1 blockade in classical Hodgkin lymphoma. The table came from immunoSEQ multiplex PCR; TCRdb's copy has only in-frame clones and leaves some out. The data contain 50,000 to 85,000 clones, 65% to 75% of them singletons. Following autologous stem cell transplantation, relapse occurred in every patient, and exposure to brentuximab vedotin varied. The source was peripheral blood mononuclear cells (PBMCs), collected before the second cycle of nivolumab. These receptors all stem from a human donor with classical Hodgkin lymphoma.

The chain has TRBV5-1 and TRBJ2-7; D gene unclear. Germline loops: CDR1 SGHRS, CDR2 YFSETQ. Trimming pared 4 bases from V and 0 bases from J, leaving 14 bases between. The CDR3 extends over 15 amino acids. The CDR3 sequence: CASSPGPIPSYEQYF. CDR3 DNA: TGCGCCAGCAGCCCTGGTCCCATCCCCTCCTACGAGCAGTACTTC.

Remarks on this clone: One end of the junction does not line up with germline, which may come from a read error. The V call is TRBV6-1, the J call TRBJ1-6; D gene ambiguous. Germline V CDR1 and CDR2: MNHNS, SASEGT. The CDR3 is 14 residues long. As DNA, the CDR3 is TGTGCCAGCAGTGAAGTACCCTTCCTTTCAGCCCTCCACTTT. Protein sequence: CASSEVPFLSALHF.

The CDR3: CASSPSRENVSGNTIYF. For the CDR3, the DNA is TGTGCCAGCTCACCCTCCCGTGAGAACGTCTCTGGAAACACCATATATTTT. This chain joins TRBV18 and TRBJ1-3; D is uncertain. The V gene's germline CDR1 is KGHSH and CDR2 LQKENI. Trimming removed 3 bases from V and 0 bases from J, with 15 bases in between. This CDR3 is built from 17 residues.